The sample holds a few counts of the clone carrying this T cell receptor (beta chain). The target antigen is unknown. This sample is part of a study of T-cell reconstitution after alpha-beta-depleted transplantation in children. Whole-study findings and limits: There were reportedly several hundred expanded graft clones from which alpha-beta T cells came about two months after transplant. Surviving recipient T cells and thymic progenitors produced the high day-60 TCRbeta diversity seen in some patients. Once a year had passed after transplant, T-cell counts and diversity came mostly from newly produced T cells.

Construction of the TCRbeta library involved unique molecular identifiers. TCRdb re-analysed the PCR reads in MiXCR, keeping a single row per CDR3 protein. The repertoire consists of approximately 1,000,000 distinct CDR3 sequences, with about 29% occurring once and the leading ten covering roughly 30%. The receptor was derived from a boy in the first two years of life who had a stem cell transplant for SCID, so the T cells may come from the graft donor. Material: PBMCs, mostly from graft donor cells, obtained 360 days after TCRalphabeta/CD19-depleted stem cell transplant.

The chain's CDR3 is CASSPEAGGYTGELFF. The CDR3 DNA is TGTGCCAGCAGCCCGGAAGCGGGGGGTTACACCGGGGAGCTGTTTTTT. The genes are TRBV7-3 and TRBJ2-2; TRBD2 agrees at 9 bases. V lost 5 bases, J lost 3 bases, and 7 bases stayed unmatched. CDR3 size: 16 residues. CDR1 is SGHTA and CDR2 is FQGTGA in the germline V gene.